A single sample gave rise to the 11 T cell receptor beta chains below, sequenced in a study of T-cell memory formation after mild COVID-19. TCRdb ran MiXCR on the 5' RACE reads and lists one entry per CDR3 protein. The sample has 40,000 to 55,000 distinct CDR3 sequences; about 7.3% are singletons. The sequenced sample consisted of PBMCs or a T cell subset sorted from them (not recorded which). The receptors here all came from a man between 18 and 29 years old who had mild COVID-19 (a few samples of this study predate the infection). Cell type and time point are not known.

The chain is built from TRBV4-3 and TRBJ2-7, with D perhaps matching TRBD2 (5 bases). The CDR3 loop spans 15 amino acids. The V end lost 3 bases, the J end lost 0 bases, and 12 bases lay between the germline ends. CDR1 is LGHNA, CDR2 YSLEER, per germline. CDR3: CASSQRTGSSYEQYF. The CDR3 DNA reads TGCGCCAGCAGCCAGCGGACTGGGAGCTCCTACGAGCAGTACTTC.

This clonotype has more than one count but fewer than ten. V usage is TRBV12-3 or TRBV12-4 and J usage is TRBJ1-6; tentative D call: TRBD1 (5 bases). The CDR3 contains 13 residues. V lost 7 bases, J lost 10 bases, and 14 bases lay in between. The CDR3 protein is CASTQGPGSPLHF. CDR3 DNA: TGTGCCAGCACCCAGGGACCGGGGTCACCCCTCCACTTT.

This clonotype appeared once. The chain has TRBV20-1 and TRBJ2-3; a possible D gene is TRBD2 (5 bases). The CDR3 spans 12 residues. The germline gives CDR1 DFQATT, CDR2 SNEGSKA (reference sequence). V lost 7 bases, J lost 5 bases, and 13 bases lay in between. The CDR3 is CSGGLTQDTQYF. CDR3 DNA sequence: TGCAGTGGAGGGCTTACACAAGATACGCAGTATTTT.

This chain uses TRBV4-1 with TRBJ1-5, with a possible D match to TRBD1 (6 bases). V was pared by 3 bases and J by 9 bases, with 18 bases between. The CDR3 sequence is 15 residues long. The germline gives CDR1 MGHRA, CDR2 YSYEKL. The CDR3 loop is CASSHSKGDLGPQHF. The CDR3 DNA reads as TGCGCCAGCAGCCACTCCAAGGGGGATTTAGGGCCCCAGCATTTT.

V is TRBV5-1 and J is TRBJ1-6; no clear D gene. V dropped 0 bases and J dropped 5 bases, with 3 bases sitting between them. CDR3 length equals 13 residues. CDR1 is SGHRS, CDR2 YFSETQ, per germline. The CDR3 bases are TGCGCCAGCAGCTTGGATGATAATTCACCCCTCCACTTT. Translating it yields CASSLDDNSPLHF.

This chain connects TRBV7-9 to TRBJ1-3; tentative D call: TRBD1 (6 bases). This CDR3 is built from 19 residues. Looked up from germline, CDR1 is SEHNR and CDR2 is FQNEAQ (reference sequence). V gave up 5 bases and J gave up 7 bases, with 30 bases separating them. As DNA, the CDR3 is TGTGCCAGCAGCCCCCCGGCTACAGGGCTATTAGGGGTAAAGAACACCATATATTTT. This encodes CASSPPATGLLGVKNTIYF.

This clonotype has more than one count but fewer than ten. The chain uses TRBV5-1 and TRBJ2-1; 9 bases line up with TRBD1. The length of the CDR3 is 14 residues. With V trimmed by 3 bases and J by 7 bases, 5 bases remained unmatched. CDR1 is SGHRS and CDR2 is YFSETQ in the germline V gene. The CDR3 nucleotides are TGCGCCAGCAGCTATGGACAGGGGAGTAATGAGCAGTTCTTC. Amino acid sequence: CASSYGQGSNEQFF.

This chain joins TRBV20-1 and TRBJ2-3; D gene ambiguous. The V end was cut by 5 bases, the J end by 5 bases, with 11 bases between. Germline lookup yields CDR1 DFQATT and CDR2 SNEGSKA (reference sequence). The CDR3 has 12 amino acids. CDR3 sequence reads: CSAPPLVDTQYF. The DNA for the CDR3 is TGCAGTGCTCCCCCTCTGGTAGATACGCAGTATTTT.

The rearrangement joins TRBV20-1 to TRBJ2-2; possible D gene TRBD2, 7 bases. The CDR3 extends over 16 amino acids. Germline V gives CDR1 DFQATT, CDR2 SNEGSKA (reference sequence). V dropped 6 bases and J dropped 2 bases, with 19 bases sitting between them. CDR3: CSAAAPRGANTGELFF. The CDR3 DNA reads TGCAGTGCGGCCGCACCCCGGGGGGCTAACACCGGGGAGCTGTTTTTT.

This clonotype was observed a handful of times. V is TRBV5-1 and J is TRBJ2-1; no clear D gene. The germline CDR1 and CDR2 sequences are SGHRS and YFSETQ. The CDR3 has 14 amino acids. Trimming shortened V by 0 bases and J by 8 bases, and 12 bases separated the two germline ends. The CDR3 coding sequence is TGCGCCAGCAGCTTGGGTCAGAGTGGGGATGAGCAGTTCTTC. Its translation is CASSLGQSGDEQFF.

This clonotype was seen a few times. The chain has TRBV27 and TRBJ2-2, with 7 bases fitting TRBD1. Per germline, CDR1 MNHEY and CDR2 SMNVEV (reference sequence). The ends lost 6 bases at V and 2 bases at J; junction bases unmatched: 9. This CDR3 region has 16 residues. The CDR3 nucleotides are TGTGCCAGCAGCCTGGCAGGGACAGTCAACACCGGGGAGCTGTTTTTT. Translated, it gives CASSLAGTVNTGELFF.